Below, 20 T cell receptor beta chains from the same sample are listed, as sequenced in a study of blood T cell repertoires in COVID-19. Clones were sequenced by immunoSEQ multiplex PCR, and TCRdb holds only the in-frame ones, with some missing. The sample includes about 320,000 clones, almost 85% seen only once; the top ten take approximately 7.5%. The material sequenced was peripheral blood. These receptors all stem from a human donor in a cohort sampled during active COVID-19.

The V gene is TRBV5-1, the J gene TRBJ2-3; 7 nucleotides line up with TRBD2. CDR1 is SGHRS and CDR2 is YFSETQ in the germline V gene. The CDR3 loop spans 14 amino acids. J gave up 4 bases and V 5 bases, and 7 bases lay outside the gene matches. CDR3: CASRGTISADTQYF. CDR3 nucleotides: TGCGCCAGCAGGGGGACTATATCGGCAGATACGCAGTATTTT.

This clone was seen once. V is TRBV5-6 and J is TRBJ1-4; D not certain. The CDR3 has 15 residues. Germline V gene lookup returns CDR1 SGHDT and CDR2 YYEEEE. Between the trimmed V and J ends, which lost 1 base and 7 bases, there was a span of 14 bases. DNA of the CDR3: TGTGCCAGCAGCTTGCGGGCTGGGGAGGTTGAAAAACTGTTTTTT. Translating gives CASSLRAGEVEKLFF.

The V gene is TRBV5-1, the J gene TRBJ1-4; D gene unclear. There are 15 residues in the CDR3. Germline loops: CDR1 SGHRS, CDR2 YFSETQ. V lost 5 bases and J 8 bases, leaving 19 bases between the germline ends. CDR3 sequence reads: CASSADPRQREKLFF. CDR3 DNA sequence: TGCGCCAGCAGTGCCGACCCGCGCCAGAGGGAAAAACTGTTTTTT.

This chain connects TRBV20-1 to TRBJ1-2; D remains unclear. The germline V and J ends were trimmed by 2 bases and 6 bases, with 7 bases remaining between them. Germline loops: CDR1 DFQATT, CDR2 SNEGSKA (reference sequence). This CDR3 spans 11 amino acids. The CDR3 loop reads CSARLQDGYTF. CDR3 coding DNA: TGCAGTGCTAGATTACAAGATGGCTACACCTTC.

The chain uses TRBV13 and TRBJ1-3, with 7 bases that match TRBD1. V shed 7 bases, J shed 0 bases, and the junction held 9 bases outside the gene matches. CDR3 length: 16 residues. CDR1 PRHDT and CDR2 FYEKMQ come from the germline V gene (reference sequence). The CDR3: CASTLGGPSSGNTIYF. The CDR3 bases are TGTGCCAGCACCCTAGGGGGCCCATCCTCTGGAAACACCATATATTTT.

The rearrangement links TRBV2 to TRBJ1-2; 9 bases are shared with TRBD1. Germline V gene sequence: CDR1 SNHLY, CDR2 FYNNEI. J gave up 8 bases and V 4 bases, and 14 bases lay outside the gene matches. The CDR3 covers 16 residues. CDR3 amino acids: CASSVYGTGLSGGYTF. The CDR3 DNA reads as TGTGCCAGCAGTGTCTACGGGACAGGGTTGAGTGGAGGCTACACCTTC.

This rearrangement joins TRBV24-1 to TRBJ1-2, with 10 bases fitting TRBD1. The CDR3 runs to 14 residues. CDR1 and CDR2 (germline): KGHDR, SFDVKD. The V segment lost 7 bases and the J segment 5 bases; nucleotides outside the gene matches: 6. The CDR3 region is CATRSGQGDYGYTF. The CDR3, as DNA: TGTGCCACCAGATCCGGACAGGGGGATTATGGCTACACCTTC.

For the CDR3, the DNA is TGTGCCAGCACAACTGGGGGGGCCTATGGCTACACCTTC. Translation gives CASTTGGAYGYTF. The V and J genes are TRBV27 and TRBJ1-2; D is perhaps TRBD1 (6 bases). Germline assignment: CDR1 MNHEY and CDR2 SMNVEV (reference sequence). V was pared by 7 bases and J by 4 bases, with 13 bases between. The CDR3 is 13 residues long.

This clone has only a few counts. The chain joins TRBV14 to TRBJ2-4, with D unclear. This CDR3 spans 14 amino acids. Looked up from germline, CDR1 is SGHDN and CDR2 is FVKESK. V gave up 6 bases and J gave up 3 bases, with 12 bases separating them. The chain's CDR3 is CASSSLTYKNIQYF. For the CDR3, the DNA is TGTGCCAGCAGTTCATTAACTTACAAAAACATTCAGTACTTC.

V usage is TRBV30 and J usage is TRBJ2-7; D may be TRBD1 (5 bases). The CDR3 length is 12 residues. CDR1 is GTSNPN and CDR2 is SVGIG in the germline V gene (reference sequence). Trimming stripped 3 bases from V and 4 bases from J, with 10 bases between. The CDR3 here is CAWRSGKYEQYF. The CDR3 coding sequence is TGTGCCTGGAGGTCAGGGAAGTACGAGCAGTACTTC.

This clone was counted between two and nine times. CDR3 residues: CASRPGHFSGNTIYF. CDR3 nucleotides: TGTGCCAGTAGACCTGGACATTTCTCTGGAAACACCATATATTTT. The V and J genes are TRBV19 and TRBJ1-3, with a weak D call TRBD1 (5 bases). Germline values: CDR1 LNHDA, CDR2 SQIVND (reference sequence). The CDR3 covers 15 residues. The germline V and J ends were trimmed by 6 bases and 0 bases, with 12 bases remaining between them.

This clone came up many times. This chain links TRBV25-1 with TRBJ1-3, with no clear D. The germline CDR1 and CDR2 sequences are MGHDK and SYGVNS. This CDR3 region has 18 residues. Trimming cost V 3 bases and J 2 bases, with 20 bases left between them. In nucleotides, the CDR3 is TGTGCCAGCAGTGAGGTTAGAAGGAGGGAGAGTACTGGAAACACCATATATTTT. Translating gives CASSEVRRRESTGNTIYF.

V gene TRBV7-2 combines with J gene TRBJ2-1, with D possibly matching TRBD2 (5 bases). V lost 7 bases, J lost 0 bases, and 10 bases lay in between. Per the germline V gene, CDR1 is SGHTA and CDR2 is FQGNSA. This CDR3 is 14 amino acids long. DNA for the CDR3: TGTGCCAGCACCAAGCGGAGCTCCTACAATGAGCAGTTCTTC. Translated: CASTKRSSYNEQFF. Looking up the rest from reference TRBV7-2 and TRBJ2-1 gives the full variable domain: GAGVSQSPSNKVTEKGKDVELRCDPISGHTALYWYRQSLGQGLEFLIYFQGNSAPDKSGLPSDRFSAERTGGSVSTLTIQRTQQEDSAVYLCASTKRSSYNEQFFGPGTRLTVL.

The chain links TRBV4-2 to TRBJ2-1, with TRBD1 matching 12 bases. Germline CDR1 reads LGHNA; CDR2 reads YNFKEQ. V was pared by 2 bases and J by 7 bases, with 9 bases of the junction left unmatched. The CDR3 spans 17 residues. The chain's CDR3 is CASSQWDRGRSVNEQFF. In nucleotides, the CDR3 is TGTGCCAGCAGCCAATGGGACAGGGGGCGTAGTGTTAATGAGCAGTTCTTC.

The V gene is TRBV5-1, the J gene TRBJ1-1; possibly TRBD1 for D (5 bases). Trimming removed 4 bases from V and 7 bases from J, with 17 bases in between. In germline, CDR1 is SGHRS, CDR2 YFSETQ. The CDR3 contains 14 residues. The CDR3 loop is CASSGGDATLEAFF. DNA of the CDR3: TGCGCCAGCAGCGGCGGGGACGCGACCCTTGAAGCTTTCTTT.

The chain has TRBV7-3 and TRBJ2-2; TRBD2 is a possible D gene (6 bases). The CDR3 extends over 15 amino acids. V was shortened by 1 base and J by 5 bases, with 11 bases between the two germline ends. Germline loops: CDR1 SGHTA, CDR2 FQGTGA. CDR3 loop: CASSLNGGTTGELFF. The DNA for the CDR3 is TGTGCCAGCAGCTTAAATGGGGGGACTACCGGGGAGCTGTTTTTT.

The V and J genes are TRBV4-1 and TRBJ1-2; no clear D. Per germline, CDR1 MGHRA and CDR2 YSYEKL. The CDR3 is 16 residues long. The germline V and J ends were trimmed by 2 bases and 3 bases, with 16 bases remaining between them. The CDR3 nucleotides are TGCGCCAGCAGCCAAAGTTCGCAGGATGATGACTATGGCTACACCTTC. Translation: CASSQSSQDDDYGYTF.

This sequence joins TRBV7-8 and TRBJ1-2; 10 nucleotides align to TRBD1. V shed 5 bases and J 2 bases; nucleotides not matched to a gene: 8. Germline V gene sequence: CDR1 SGHVS, CDR2 FQNEAQ. The CDR3 extends over 16 amino acids. CDR3 region: CASSLRQGARNYGYTF. The CDR3 DNA reads TGTGCCAGCAGCCTAAGACAGGGGGCGCGAAACTATGGCTACACCTTC.

The genes are TRBV7-9 and TRBJ1-1, with D possibly being TRBD1 (5 bases). The V and J ends lost 11 bases and 4 bases respectively, with 20 bases between them. Germline CDR1 is SEHNR and CDR2 is FQNEAQ (reference sequence). This CDR3 has 14 amino acids. CDR3 amino acids: CAGHRAGMGTEAFF. CDR3 DNA sequence: TGTGCCGGACACCGGGCAGGGATGGGCACTGAAGCTTTCTTT.

The chain is built from TRBV2 and TRBJ1-1, with 9 positions matching TRBD1. Germline loops: CDR1 SNHLY, CDR2 FYNNEI. CDR3 size: 15 residues. V shed 3 bases and J 5 bases; nucleotides not matched to a gene: 7. CDR3 in DNA: TGTGCCAGCAGTGACGGAGGACAGGGGATTACTGAAGCTTTCTTT. It encodes CASSDGGQGITEAFF.